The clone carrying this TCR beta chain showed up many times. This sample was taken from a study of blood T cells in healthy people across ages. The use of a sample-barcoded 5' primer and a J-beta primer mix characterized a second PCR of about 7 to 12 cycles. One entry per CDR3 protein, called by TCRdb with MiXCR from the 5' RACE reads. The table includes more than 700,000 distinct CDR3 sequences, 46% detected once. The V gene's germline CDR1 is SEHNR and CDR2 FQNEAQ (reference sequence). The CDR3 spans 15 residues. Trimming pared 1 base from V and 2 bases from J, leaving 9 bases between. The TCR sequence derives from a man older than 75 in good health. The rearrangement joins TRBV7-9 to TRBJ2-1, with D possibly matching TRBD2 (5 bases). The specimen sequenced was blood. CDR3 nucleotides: TGTGCCAGCAGCTTAGTCGGAGGAACCTACAATGAGCAGTTCTTC. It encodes CASSLVGGTYNEQFF.